This entry lists 31 T cell receptor beta chains sequenced from one sample in a study of blood T cell repertoires in COVID-19. Sequencing used immunoSEQ multiplex PCR; TCRdb keeps in-frame clones, though not all of them. Altogether about 250,000 clones are present, approximately 86% being singletons, with the ten largest covering roughly 1.6%. The sample taken for sequencing was PBMCs or T cells enriched from blood (not recorded which). These receptors came from a woman in her fifties or sixties who had recovered from COVID-19.

In its sample, this clone was seen once. The chain combines TRBV29-1 with TRBJ2-2; 8 nucleotides match TRBD1. The trim removed 8 bases at V and 2 bases at J, leaving 4 bases unmatched. The germline V gene encodes CDR1 SQVTM and CDR2 ANQGSEA. This CDR3 contains 13 residues. CDR3 DNA sequence: TGCAGCTTCGACAGGGGAAACACCGGGGAGCTGTTTTTT. Its translation: CSFDRGNTGELFF.

This chain connects TRBV28 to TRBJ2-7; the match to TRBD1 covers 10 bases. The V gene's germline CDR1 is MDHEN and CDR2 SYDVKM. The CDR3 covers 15 residues. The junction had 6 bases not matched to a gene; V was cut back by 7 bases and J by 0 bases. The CDR3 nucleotides read TGTGCCAGCATCATAAGACAGGGGGCCTCCTACGAGCAGTACTTC. Translating gives CASIIRQGASYEQYF.

Only one count was recorded for this clone. The DNA of the CDR3 is TGTGCCAGCAGTGAGATGGACAGGGCCTACGAGCAGTACTTC. Encoded protein: CASSEMDRAYEQYF. The chain uses TRBV6-1 and TRBJ2-7, with 8 bases fitting TRBD1. The CDR3 consists of 14 residues. The V segment lost 3 bases and the J segment 2 bases; nucleotides outside the gene matches: 3. The germline V gene has CDR1 MNHNS and CDR2 SASEGT.

The chain is built from TRBV19 and TRBJ2-7, with 10 bases lining up with TRBD2. Germline-derived CDR1 and CDR2 are LNHDA and SQIVND (reference sequence). The ends lost 5 bases at V and 9 bases at J; junction bases unmatched: 7. The CDR3 runs 13 residues. CDR3 loop: CASSLLAGALQYF. CDR3 coding DNA: TGTGCCAGTAGTTTGCTAGCGGGAGCACTGCAGTACTTC.

The V call is TRBV7-2, the J call TRBJ1-5; TRBD1 might be the D (5 bases). The germline V gene encodes CDR1 SGHTA and CDR2 FQGNSA. The ends were cut back, 2 bases at V and 2 bases at J, with 10 bases in the middle. The CDR3 has 15 amino acids. The CDR3 sequence is CASSLSSRGNQPQHF. Written as DNA, the CDR3 is TGTGCCAGCAGCTTATCGTCCAGGGGCAATCAGCCCCAGCATTTT.

This sequence joins TRBV9 and TRBJ2-1; 11 positions match TRBD2. Germline CDR1 and CDR2: SGDLS and YYNGEE. V lost 0 bases, J lost 4 bases, and 6 bases stayed unmatched. The CDR3 has 17 amino acids. The CDR3 region has the DNA TGTGCCAGCAGCGTAGCTGCTAGCGGGGGGCTGTACAATGAGCAGTTCTTC. Its translation: CASSVAASGGLYNEQFF. The entire variable domain, with the rest obtained from reference TRBV9 and TRBJ2-1, is as follows: DSGVTQTPKHLITATGQRVTLRCSPRSGDLSVYWYQQSLDQGLQFLIQYYNGEERAKGNILERFSAQQFPDLHSELNLSSLELGDSALYFCASSVAASGGLYNEQFFGPGTRLTVL.

V usage is TRBV2 and J usage is TRBJ1-1; D is unclear. Germline V gives CDR1 SNHLY, CDR2 FYNNEI. Trimming stripped 8 bases from V and 10 bases from J, with 20 bases between. The CDR3 runs to 13 residues. CDR3 DNA sequence: TGTGCCAGCTGGGCCAGCTATCAAACGGCAGCTTTCTTT. It translates to CASWASYQTAAFF.

The rearrangement uses TRBV28 and TRBJ1-1, with D possibly TRBD1 on 5 matching bases. The CDR3 spans 15 residues. CDR1 and CDR2 from the germline V gene are MDHEN and SYDVKM. Trimming removed 4 bases from V and 3 bases from J, with 15 bases in between. The CDR3 DNA is TGTGCCAGCAGTTCAGCCGCGGGGCGGGACACTGAAGCTTTCTTT. Translated, it gives CASSSAAGRDTEAFF.

This sequence joins TRBV2 and TRBJ1-4; a possible D gene is TRBD1 (5 bases). V gave up 8 bases and J gave up 11 bases, with 21 bases separating them. Germline-derived CDR1 and CDR2 are SNHLY and FYNNEI. This CDR3 is built from 14 residues. This CDR3 is CASVLRQGMEKLFF. In nucleotides, the CDR3 is TGTGCCAGCGTACTTCGGCAGGGAATGGAGAAACTGTTTTTT.

The chain couples TRBV2 to TRBJ2-2, with a tentative D call TRBD1 (6 bases). CDR3 length: 14 amino acids. Trimming left V 4 bases short and J 6 bases short, with 12 bases between. CDR1 is SNHLY and CDR2 is FYNNEI in the germline V gene. CDR3 DNA: TGTGCCAGCAGTGGACAGGACAAGCCCGGGGAGCTGTTTTTT. Translation: CASSGQDKPGELFF.

The chain combines TRBV7-9 with TRBJ1-1; 7 nucleotides align to TRBD1. Germline CDR1 is SEHNR and CDR2 is FQNEAQ (reference sequence). The J segment lost 3 bases and the V segment lost 6 bases, leaving 10 bases of the junction unmatched. This CDR3 spans 15 amino acids. CDR3 nucleotide sequence: TGTGCCAGCAGGAAAGGGGTCCAGGGGGACACTGAAGCTTTCTTT. It translates to CASRKGVQGDTEAFF.

This clone was seen more than once but under ten times. This chain connects TRBV7-8 to TRBJ1-4; no clear D. V gave up 1 base and J gave up 3 bases, with 6 bases separating them. Per germline, CDR1 SGHVS and CDR2 FQNEAQ. This CDR3 region has 14 residues. CDR3 sequence (DNA): TGTGCCAGCAGCTTAGGGAGGGCTAATGAAAAACTGTTTTTT. Amino acids: CASSLGRANEKLFF.

The rearrangement links TRBV5-1 to TRBJ1-1; no reliable D call. Germline loops: CDR1 SGHRS, CDR2 YFSETQ. V dropped 5 bases and J dropped 5 bases, with 19 bases sitting between them. The CDR3 spans 15 residues. Here the CDR3 reads CASSLTSAGQTEAFF. As DNA, the CDR3 is TGCGCCAGCAGTTTGACGTCGGCGGGTCAGACTGAAGCTTTCTTT.

V gene TRBV30 combines with J gene TRBJ1-1, with D tentatively TRBD1 (5 bases). The CDR3 sequence is 13 residues long. Trimming cost V 3 bases and J 3 bases, with 11 bases left between them. The germline gives CDR1 GTSNPN, CDR2 SVGIG (reference sequence). CDR3 sequence: CAWRIDSYTEAFF. CDR3 nucleotide sequence: TGTGCCTGGAGGATTGACAGCTACACTGAAGCTTTCTTT.

This clone turned up a few times. The genes are TRBV15 and TRBJ2-1; TRBD2 might be the D (5 bases). The CDR3 covers 15 residues. V was pared by 0 bases and J by 9 bases, with 15 bases between. Germline assignment: CDR1 LNHNV and CDR2 YYDKDF (reference sequence). The CDR3 is CATSRDLIGNSEQFF. DNA of the CDR3: TGTGCCACCAGCAGAGATTTGATCGGGAATAGTGAGCAGTTCTTC.

J is TRBJ2-3 and V is TRBV9, with D perhaps TRBD2 (6 bases). Trimming stripped 3 bases from V and 6 bases from J, with 14 bases between. Per germline, CDR1 SGDLS and CDR2 YYNGEE. This CDR3 is 14 amino acids long. CDR3: CASSGRRRGDTQYF. In DNA, the CDR3 is TGTGCCAGCAGCGGACGACGTCGGGGGGATACGCAGTATTTT. The variable domain in full, with the rest retrieved from reference TRBV9 and TRBJ2-3, is DSGVTQTPKHLITATGQRVTLRCSPRSGDLSVYWYQQSLDQGLQFLIQYYNGEERAKGNILERFSAQQFPDLHSELNLSSLELGDSALYFCASSGRRRGDTQYFGPGTRLTVL.

DNA of the CDR3: TGTGCCAGCACCCGTAGAAGCTACAATGAGCAGTTCTTC. Amino acids: CASTRRSYNEQFF. The V and J genes are TRBV6-4 and TRBJ2-1, with D uncertain. Trimming left V 7 bases short and J 3 bases short, with 10 bases between. Germline V gene data show CDR1 as MRHNA and CDR2 as SNTAGT. The CDR3 contains 13 residues.

This sequence joins TRBV7-3 and TRBJ2-6; a weak D match, TRBD1 (5 bases). V was trimmed by 1 base and J by 3 bases, leaving 10 bases between them. The CDR3 is 16 amino acids. Germline lookup yields CDR1 SGHTA and CDR2 FQGTGA. The CDR3 DNA reads as TGTGCCAGCAGCTTAAACCAGGGTCTTGGGGCCAACGTCCTGACTTTC. Translating it yields CASSLNQGLGANVLTF.

V and J are TRBV12-5 and TRBJ1-5; D unclear. The CDR3 consists of 14 residues. Between the trimmed V and J ends, which lost 2 bases and 2 bases, there was a span of 7 bases. CDR1 is LGHNT and CDR2 is FRNRAP in the germline V gene. The CDR3 is CASGLFEGNQPQHF. In DNA form, the CDR3 reads TGTGCTAGTGGTTTGTTCGAGGGCAATCAGCCCCAGCATTTT.

The chain is built from TRBV12-3 or TRBV12-4 and TRBJ2-1; D might be TRBD1 (6 bases). CDR3 length: 12 amino acids. V lost 7 bases and J 3 bases, leaving 7 bases between the germline ends. The CDR3 nucleotides read TGTGCCAGCAAGGACAGCTACAATGAGCAGTTCTTC. Its protein is CASKDSYNEQFF.

The chain is built from TRBV7-2 and TRBJ1-2, with D possibly being TRBD1 (6 bases). This CDR3 spans 13 amino acids. Trimming took 6 bases from V and 6 from J, leaving 14 bases between them. Germline-derived CDR1 and CDR2 are SGHTA and FQGNSA. As DNA, the CDR3 is TGTGCCAGCAGGACCGGGACAAGGCATGGCTACACCTTC. Its protein is CASRTGTRHGYTF.

The chain links TRBV5-4 to TRBJ2-7; D remains unclear. The CDR3 spans 14 residues. Germline-derived CDR1 and CDR2 are SGHNT and YYREEE (reference sequence). The V and J ends lost 4 bases and 0 bases respectively, with 11 bases between them. This chain's CDR3 is CASSPGTTSYEQYF. Written as DNA, the CDR3 is TGTGCCAGCAGCCCGGGTACTACCTCCTACGAGCAGTACTTC.

The V call is TRBV25-1, the J call TRBJ1-1, with D maybe TRBD1 (5 bases). V was cut by 4 bases and J by 7 bases, with 19 bases left in between. CDR1 is MGHDK, CDR2 SYGVNS, per germline. CDR3 size: 15 residues. The CDR3 loop reads CASSGGLGGGVEAFF. The CDR3 nucleotides are TGTGCCAGCAGTGGCGGATTGGGAGGAGGGGTTGAAGCTTTCTTT.

Details on this clone: Other DNA sequences in this specimen translate into the identical CDR3. The J gene is TRBJ1-2, the V gene TRBV9; 7 bases line up with TRBD1. The CDR3 length is 13 residues. Germline V gene data show CDR1 as SGDLS and CDR2 as YYNGEE. V lost 2 bases and J lost 3; bases outside the gene matches: 1. The CDR3 DNA follows: TGTGCCAGCAGCGTTGACAGGGACTATGGCTACACCTTC. Its translation: CASSVDRDYGYTF.

The V gene is TRBV28, the J gene TRBJ1-2; 8 positions match TRBD1. Trimming removed 2 bases from V and 7 bases from J; junction bases left unmatched: 9. CDR1 is MDHEN, CDR2 SYDVKM, per germline. This CDR3 has 15 amino acids. This CDR3 reads CASSLPRQGSFGYTF. The DNA for the CDR3 is TGTGCCAGCAGTTTACCACGACAGGGGTCTTTTGGCTACACCTTC.

The genes are TRBV10-3 and TRBJ1-3; D gene uncertain. Trimming shortened V by 10 bases and J by 0 bases, and 10 bases separated the two germline ends. Germline CDR1 is ENHRY and CDR2 is SYGVKD. CDR3 size: 13 residues. CDR3 protein: CATRLLSGNTIYF. In DNA, the CDR3 is TGTGCCACCAGACTGCTCTCTGGAAACACCATATATTTT.

This sequence joins TRBV4-3 and TRBJ1-2; a possible D gene is TRBD1 (5 bases). From germline, CDR1 is LGHNA and CDR2 YSLEER. This CDR3 has 14 residues. Trimming shortened V by 1 base and J by 3 bases, and 9 bases separated the two germline ends. As DNA, the CDR3 is TGCGCCAGCAGCCAAGCAGGGTTCGACTATGGCTACACCTTC. Translated, it gives CASSQAGFDYGYTF.

The rearrangement uses TRBV3-1 (or the pseudogene TRBV3-2) and TRBJ2-2; the D is unclear. Germline V gene sequence: CDR1 LGHDT, CDR2 YNNKEL (reference sequence). This CDR3 is 14 amino acids long. Trimming removed 0 bases from V and 4 bases from J, with 6 bases in between. The chain's CDR3 is CASSQDGFTGELFF. CDR3 coding DNA: TGTGCCAGCAGCCAAGATGGCTTCACCGGGGAGCTGTTTTTT.

V gene TRBV4-2 combines with J gene TRBJ1-6, with D perhaps TRBD1 (6 bases). The V and J ends lost 5 bases and 10 bases respectively, with 15 bases between them. The CDR3 runs 14 residues. In germline, CDR1 is LGHNA, CDR2 YNFKEQ. CDR3 residues: CASSLRDKGSPLHF. The CDR3, as DNA: TGTGCCAGCAGCTTACGGGACAAGGGGTCACCCCTCCACTTT.

V gene TRBV11-2 combines with J gene TRBJ2-3; TRBD1 is a possible D gene (5 bases). Germline CDR1 SGHAT, CDR2 FQNNGV. This CDR3 spans 12 amino acids. With 5 bases removed from V and 6 bases from J, the gap between germline ends came to 9 bases. CDR3 nucleotides: TGTGCCAGCAGCCCGAAGGGGGATACGCAGTATTTT. It specifies CASSPKGDTQYF.

The chain uses TRBV5-5 and TRBJ2-7, with D tentatively TRBD2 (6 bases). CDR3 size: 14 residues. Germline V CDR1 and CDR2: SGHKS, YYEKEE (reference sequence). Between the trimmed V and J ends, which lost 0 bases and 7 bases, there was a span of 14 bases. CDR3 in DNA: TGTGCCAGCAGCTTGGTTGGCGGGGCGCTTGAGCAGTACTTC. This sequence encodes CASSLVGGALEQYF. Full variable domain (remainder filled in from reference TRBV5-5 and TRBJ2-7): DAGVTQSPTHLIKTRGQQVTLRCSPISGHKSVSWYQQVLGQGPQFIFQYYEKEERGRGNFPDRFSARQFPNYSSELNVNALLLGDSALYLCASSLVGGALEQYFGPGTRLTVT.